Sequencing of this T cell receptor beta chain was carried out in a study of early T cells in non-severe SARS-CoV-2 infection. The study, taken as a whole, reports: Using VDJdb, the matching emphasized anti-spike CD8 responses while missing private and CD4 specificities.

This clonotype was counted ten times or more. The antigen remains undetermined. The library protocol tagged individual cDNA molecules with unique molecular identifiers. TCRdb reprocessed the 5' RACE reads with MiXCR, giving one entry per CDR3 protein. The sample holds fewer than 55,000 distinct CDR3 sequences, about 9.1% seen once. CDR1 and CDR2 from the germline V gene are WSHSY and SAAADI. CDR3 length: 13 residues. With 6 bases clipped from V and 3 bases from J, the junction kept 3 bases outside the gene matches. Sequencing was performed on whole blood. The receptor was isolated from an adult who was a healthcare worker with PCR-confirmed SARS-CoV-2 infection or an uninfected control (not recorded which). The J gene is TRBJ2-7, the V gene TRBV10-2; 9 nucleotides align to TRBD1. CDR3 in amino acids: CASSGDRDYEQYF. CDR3 in DNA: TGCGCCAGCAGCGGGGACAGGGACTACGAGCAGTACTTC.